The entry below gives a single TCR beta chain sequence along with its context. The antigen is not known. A single base separates this from a much larger clone, so it may be a read error. CDR3 and TCR beta VDJ profiling relied on genomic DNA as the template. TCRdb used MiXCR to reprocess the reads, holding one entry per CDR3 protein. The data hold 150,000 to 160,000 distinct CDR3 sequences, with approximately 52% observed a single time. Whoever was chosen for sequencing had shown CD8+CD57+ cell expansion by flow cytometry. The data derive from a study of CD8+CD57+ T cells in acquired aplastic anemia. At the level of the study: Sorting CD4+ and CD8+ cells gave DNA averaging approximately 3 ug. Findings of the study overall: Any difference that existed in CD8+ Simpson's diversity between patients and controls was not significant. Patients and controls turned out to have 25 to 30 CD8+ CDR3 sequences in common.

Looked up from germline, CDR1 is MNHNS and CDR2 is SASEGT. The CDR3 runs 14 residues. Trimming shortened V by 5 bases and J by 10 bases, and 18 bases separated the two germline ends. The genes are TRBV6-1 and TRBJ1-5; a possible D gene is TRBD1 (6 bases). The sample taken for sequencing was sorted CD4+, CD8+, or CD8+CD57+ T cells (not recorded which) from PBMCs. This TCR derives from a human donor with aplastic anemia. CDR3 sequence: CASSPTGKMHPQHF. The CDR3, as DNA: TGTGCCAGCAGTCCAACAGGGAAAATGCATCCCCAGCATTTT.